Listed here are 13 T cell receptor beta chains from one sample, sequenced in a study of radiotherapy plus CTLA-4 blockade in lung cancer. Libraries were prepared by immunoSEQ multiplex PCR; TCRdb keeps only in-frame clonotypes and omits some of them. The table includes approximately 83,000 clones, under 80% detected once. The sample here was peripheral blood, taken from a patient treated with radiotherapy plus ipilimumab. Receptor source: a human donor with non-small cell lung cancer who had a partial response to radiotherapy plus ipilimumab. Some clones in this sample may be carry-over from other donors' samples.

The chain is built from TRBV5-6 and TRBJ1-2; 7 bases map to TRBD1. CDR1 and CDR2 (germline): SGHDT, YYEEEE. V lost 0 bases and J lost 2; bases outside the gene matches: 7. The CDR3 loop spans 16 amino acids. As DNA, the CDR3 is TGTGCCAGCAGCTTGGTTGATGTCAGGGGGAACTATGGCTACACCTTC. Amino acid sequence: CASSLVDVRGNYGYTF.

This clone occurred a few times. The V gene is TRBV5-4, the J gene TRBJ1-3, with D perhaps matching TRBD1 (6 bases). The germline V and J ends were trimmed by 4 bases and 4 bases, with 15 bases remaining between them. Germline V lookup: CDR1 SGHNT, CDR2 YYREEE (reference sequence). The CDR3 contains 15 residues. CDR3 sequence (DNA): TGTGCCAGCAGCATCGGCACAGGGCTAGGAAACACCATATATTTT. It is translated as CASSIGTGLGNTIYF. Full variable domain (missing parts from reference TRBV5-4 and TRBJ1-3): ETGVTQSPTHLIKTRGQQVTLRCSSQSGHNTVSWYQQALGQGPQFIFQYYREEENGRGNFPPRFSGLQFPNYSSELNVNALELDDSALYLCASSIGTGLGNTIYFGEGSWLTVV.

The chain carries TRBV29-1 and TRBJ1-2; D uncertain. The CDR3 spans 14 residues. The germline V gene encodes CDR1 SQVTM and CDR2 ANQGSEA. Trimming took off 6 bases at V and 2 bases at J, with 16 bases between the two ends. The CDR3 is CSVETIESNYGYTF. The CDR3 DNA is TGCAGCGTCGAAACTATCGAGTCGAACTATGGCTACACCTTC.

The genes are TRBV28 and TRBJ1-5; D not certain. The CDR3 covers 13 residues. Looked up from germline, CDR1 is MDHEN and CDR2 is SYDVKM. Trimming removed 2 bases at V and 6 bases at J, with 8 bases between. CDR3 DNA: TGTGCCAGCAGTTTACGAGCGGGTCAGCCCCAGCATTTT. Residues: CASSLRAGQPQHF.

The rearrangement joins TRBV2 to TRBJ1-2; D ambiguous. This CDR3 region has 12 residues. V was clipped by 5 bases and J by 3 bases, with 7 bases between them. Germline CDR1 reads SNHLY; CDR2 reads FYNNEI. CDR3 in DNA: TGTGCCAGCAGTTCGGAGGACTATGGCTACACCTTC. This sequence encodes CASSSEDYGYTF.

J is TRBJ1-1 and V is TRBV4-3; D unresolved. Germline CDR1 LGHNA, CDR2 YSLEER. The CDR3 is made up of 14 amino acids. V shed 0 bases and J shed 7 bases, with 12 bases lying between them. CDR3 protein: CASSQEIGVYEAFF. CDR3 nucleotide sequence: TGCGCCAGCAGCCAAGAAATAGGAGTATATGAAGCTTTCTTT.

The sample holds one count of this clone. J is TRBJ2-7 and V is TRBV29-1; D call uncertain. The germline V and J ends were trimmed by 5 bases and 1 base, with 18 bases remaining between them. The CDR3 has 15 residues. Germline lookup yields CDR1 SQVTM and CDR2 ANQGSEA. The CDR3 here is CSVINTGGNSYEQYF. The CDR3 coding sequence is TGCAGCGTTATCAATACTGGCGGCAATTCCTACGAGCAGTACTTC.

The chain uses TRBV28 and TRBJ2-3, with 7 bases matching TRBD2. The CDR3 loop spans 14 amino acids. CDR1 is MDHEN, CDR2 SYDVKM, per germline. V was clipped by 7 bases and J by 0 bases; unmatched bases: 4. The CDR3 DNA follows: TGTGCCAGCAAAGCGGGGCCTAGCACAGATACGCAGTATTTT. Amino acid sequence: CASKAGPSTDTQYF. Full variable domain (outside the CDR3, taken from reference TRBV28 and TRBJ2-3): DVKVTQSSRYLVKRTGEKVFLECVQDMDHENMFWYRQDPGLGLRLIYFSYDVKMKEKGDIPEGYSVSREKKERFSLILESASTNQTSMYLCASKAGPSTDTQYFGPGTRLTVL.

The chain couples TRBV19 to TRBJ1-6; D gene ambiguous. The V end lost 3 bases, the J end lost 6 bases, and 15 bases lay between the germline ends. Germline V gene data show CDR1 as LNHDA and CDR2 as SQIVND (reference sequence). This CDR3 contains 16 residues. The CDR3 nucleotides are TGTGCCAGTAGTATGGCGGCCGAGATTTCTAATTCACCCCTCCACTTT. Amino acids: CASSMAAEISNSPLHF.

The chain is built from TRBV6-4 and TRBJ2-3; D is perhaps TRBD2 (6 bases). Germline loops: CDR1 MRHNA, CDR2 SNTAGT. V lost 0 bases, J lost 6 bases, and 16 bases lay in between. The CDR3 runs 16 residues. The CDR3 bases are TGTGCCAGCAGTGACTCGGGCGGGGTGCCACGGGATACGCAGTATTTT. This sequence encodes CASSDSGGVPRDTQYF.

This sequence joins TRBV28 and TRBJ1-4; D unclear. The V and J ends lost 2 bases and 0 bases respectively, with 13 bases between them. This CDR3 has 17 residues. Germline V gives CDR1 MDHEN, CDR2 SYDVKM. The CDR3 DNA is TGTGCCAGCAGTTTAATTTTGTTGACAACAACTAATGAAAAACTGTTTTTT. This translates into CASSLILLTTTNEKLFF.

CDR3 DNA: TGTGCCAGCAGCGGAAACCTAGCGGGAGGGTCAGATACGCAGTATTTT. As protein: CASSGNLAGGSDTQYF. The genes are TRBV7-3 and TRBJ2-3; 12 bases align to TRBD2. The CDR3 is 16 amino acids. With V trimmed by 5 bases and J by 4 bases, 7 bases remained unmatched. Germline CDR1 and CDR2: SGHTA and FQGTGA. Based on the CDR3 plus reference TRBV7-3 and TRBJ2-3, the full variable domain is GAGVSQTPSNKVTEKGKYVELRCDPISGHTALYWYRQSLGQGPEFLIYFQGTGAADDSGLPNDRFFAVRPEGSVSTLKIQRTERGDSAVYLCASSGNLAGGSDTQYFGPGTRLTVL.

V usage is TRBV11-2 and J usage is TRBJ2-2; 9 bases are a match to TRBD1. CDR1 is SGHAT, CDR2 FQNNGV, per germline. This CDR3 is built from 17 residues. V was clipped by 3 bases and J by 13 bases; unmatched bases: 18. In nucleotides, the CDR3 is TGTGCCAGCAGCTTGGTCAATAATCGGGGACAGGGCCGAGGGCTGTTTTTT. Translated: CASSLVNNRGQGRGLFF.